The source of this T cell receptor (beta chain) is a study of blood T cell repertoires in COVID-19 (dated by TCRdb to about 2020). Regarding the research as a whole: The collaborator samples originated in the United States, Italy and Spain and spanned the acute and convalescent phases of COVID-19. The prospective study material was composed of cDNA or gDNA derived from T cells, B-cell-depleted T cells, or PBMCs. The dataset comprised deeply sampled blood TCRbeta repertoires from subjects exposed to, actively infected with, or recovered from COVID-19. A freely available public database, intended as a resource for researchers studying the immune response to SARS-CoV-2, is where the repertoires were released. The samples were drawn from the first 160 participants of the ongoing ImmuneRACE study and from over a thousand subjects provided by 6 global collaborators. A de-identified subject ID, COVID-19 status, age in years and sex were almost always included in the sample metadata. Where available, HLA class I and class II types were obtained from metadata supplied by the sample provider rather than from assay-based typing. General study outcomes and caveats: Clinical and demographic metadata were provided uncurated, with the amount varying by source and participant.

The CDR3 has 15 amino acids, counting the end cysteine and phenylalanine. The only DNA kept is the CDR3, 45 bases in frame from the first base. The V and J ends are trimmed by 5 bases and 2 bases, leaving 14 bases between them. The germline V gene specifies SGHAT as CDR1 and FQNNGV as CDR2. Regarding this clone: Its cognate antigen has yet to be identified. The sample holds no much larger clone one base away, and base qualities are not on file.

TCRbeta CDR3 regions were amplified from genomic DNA using the immunoSEQ Assay, a bias-controlled multiplex PCR. The study's own analysis went as follows. The number of nucleated cells in each sample was estimated from the amplification of reference gene primers within the assay. Sequence reads were collapsed and filtered to measure the absolute abundance of every unique TCRbeta CDR3 rearrangement. For each sample, productive Simpson clonality was calculated as the square root of Simpson's diversity index over productive rearrangements. The table was pulled from immuneACCESS by TCRdb, which kept in-frame rearrangements only. Such tables lose some clones; where checked, under half of the loss comes from unresolved V genes, and the rest has no known cause. V and J calls and clone size are copied from that table; D and trimming were computed from the DNA. The table for this sample lists more than 80,000 clones; 70% to 85% of them were counted only once. The biggest ten clones account for 2.5% to 3.5% of the sample.

In Seattle, one collaborating source enrolled patients while the infection was active and tracked those patients longitudinally over the course of disease. Collaborating institutions collected whole blood in K2EDTA tubes following their own protocols. For TCRbeta analysis, collaborators shipped samples as frozen whole blood, isolated PBMCs, or DNA extracted from either of those sample types. The sequence is built from TRBV11-2 and TRBJ2-3; no D gene is confidently identified. The receptor comes from a woman older than 75 with COVID-19, enrolled during active disease. The specimen sequenced was peripheral blood. The CDR3 region reads CASSPFTFPTDTQYF. The nucleotide sequence is TGTGCCAGCAGCCCGTTCACTTTCCCCACAGATACGCAGTATTTT.